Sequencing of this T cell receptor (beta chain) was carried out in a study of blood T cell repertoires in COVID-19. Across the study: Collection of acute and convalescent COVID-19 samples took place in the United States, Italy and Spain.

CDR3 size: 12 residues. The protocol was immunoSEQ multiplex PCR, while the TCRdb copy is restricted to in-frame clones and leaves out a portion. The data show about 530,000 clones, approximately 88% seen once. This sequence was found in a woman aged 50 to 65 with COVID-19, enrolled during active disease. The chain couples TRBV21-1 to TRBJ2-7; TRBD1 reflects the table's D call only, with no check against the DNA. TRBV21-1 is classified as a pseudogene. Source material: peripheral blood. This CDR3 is CASTAGPYEQYF. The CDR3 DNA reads TGTGCCAGCACGGCAGGGCCCTACGAGCAGTACTTC.